This TCR beta chain was identified in a study of blood T cell repertoires in COVID-19. Study in general: Sites in the United States, Italy and Spain provided acute and convalescent COVID-19 samples.

Authors' data handling: Researchers report that nucleated cell counts were estimated from reference gene primer amplification. Profiling relied on immunoSEQ multiplex PCR, and the TCRdb table lists in-frame clones only, not all of them. Clone size and the V and J calls come from that table; the DNA yielded D and trimming. The sample shows approximately 170,000 clones, more than 65% of them seen only once. The sequenced sample was peripheral blood. This sequence was found in a woman older than 75 with active or convalescent COVID-19.

This CDR3 reads CSASRYDEQYF. CDR3 in DNA: TGCAGTGCTAGTCGGTACGACGAGCAGTACTTC. V is TRBV20-1 and J is TRBJ2-7; no clear D gene. This CDR3 is 11 amino acids long. CDR1 and CDR2 from the germline V gene are DFQATT and SNEGSKA (reference sequence). Between the trimmed V and J ends, which lost 3 bases and 5 bases, there was a span of 8 bases.